One and the same sample provided the 10 T cell receptor beta chains below, sequenced in a study of cytomegalovirus exposure and HLA in healthy donors. A multiplex PCR was run with 60 Vbeta primers and 13 Jbeta primers. Sequencing was performed with immunoSEQ multiplex PCR; in TCRdb, only in-frame clones are kept and a portion is missing. The sample includes under 200,000 clones, 65% to 80% of them seen just once. The sample was PBMCs. The receptors come from a woman aged 40 to 49 in good health and CMV-seronegative.

This sequence joins TRBV29-1 and TRBJ1-2; perhaps TRBD1 as D (6 bases). The germline V gene encodes CDR1 SQVTM and CDR2 ANQGSEA. Trimming stripped 7 bases from V and 0 bases from J, with 9 bases between. The CDR3 has 12 residues. CDR3 region: CSGQAANYGYTF. Here the CDR3 DNA reads TGCAGCGGACAGGCCGCTAACTATGGCTACACCTTC.

CDR3 in DNA: TGTGCCAGCAGCTCTCGAGCGGGACAAAACATTCAGTACTTC. Translation gives CASSSRAGQNIQYF. This chain joins TRBV28 and TRBJ2-4, with 7 bases matching TRBD2. With V trimmed by 6 bases and J by 5 bases, 7 bases remained unmatched. CDR3 length: 14 amino acids. Germline lookup yields CDR1 MDHEN and CDR2 SYDVKM.

This chain connects TRBV5-4 to TRBJ2-1, with 9 bases identical to TRBD2. The CDR3 covers 16 residues. V trimming: 5 bases; J trimming: 9 bases; junction bases outside the gene matches: 15. The germline V gene encodes CDR1 SGHNT and CDR2 YYREEE (reference sequence). Here the CDR3 reads CASSSGTSRGKGEQFF. The CDR3 coding sequence is TGTGCCAGCAGTTCCGGGACTAGCAGAGGGAAGGGTGAGCAGTTCTTC.

V usage is TRBV28 and J usage is TRBJ2-1; D might be TRBD2 (6 bases). Looked up from germline, CDR1 is MDHEN and CDR2 is SYDVKM. Deletions cut 3 bases from V and 1 base from J, with 10 bases between. The CDR3 has 15 residues. The CDR3 sequence is CASSLGGSSYNEQFF. DNA of the CDR3: TGTGCCAGCAGTTTGGGGGGATCGTCCTACAATGAGCAGTTCTTC.

This chain connects TRBV5-1 to TRBJ2-7, with 7 positions matching TRBD2. Germline-derived CDR1 and CDR2 are SGHRS and YFSETQ. The CDR3 is 14 amino acids. The V and J ends lost 7 bases and 2 bases, in that order; junction bases with no gene match: 9. The CDR3 sequence is CASGGDLGAYEQYF. DNA of the CDR3: TGCGCCAGCGGGGGGGATTTGGGCGCCTACGAGCAGTACTTC.

The V and J genes are TRBV4-2 and TRBJ2-1; TRBD2 matches at 9 bases. Trimming at V came to 0 bases and at J to 5 bases, leaving 8 bases not matched to a gene. The germline gives CDR1 LGHNA, CDR2 YNFKEQ. CDR3 length: 17 amino acids. In DNA form, the CDR3 reads TGTGCCAGCAGCCAAGAGGTAGGCGGGAGGGCCAACAATGAGCAGTTCTTC. Translating it yields CASSQEVGGRANNEQFF.

The CDR3 loop is CASSISSRVQETQYF. The CDR3 nucleotides read TGTGCCAGCAGCATCTCCTCCAGGGTCCAAGAGACCCAGTACTTC. The chain joins TRBV9 to TRBJ2-5; D is possibly TRBD1 (5 bases). Germline-derived CDR1 and CDR2 are SGDLS and YYNGEE. The V end was cut by 4 bases, the J end by 1 base, with 14 bases between. CDR3 length: 15 amino acids.

The gene calls are TRBV5-1 and TRBJ1-1; tentatively, D is TRBD1 (5 bases). Trimming pared 2 bases from V and 2 bases from J, leaving 7 bases between. The CDR3 covers 13 residues. Germline V lookup: CDR1 SGHRS, CDR2 YFSETQ. CDR3 DNA sequence: TGCGCCAGCAGCTTTAGGGGAAACACTGAAGCTTTCTTT. This codes for CASSFRGNTEAFF.

The chain is built from TRBV25-1 and TRBJ2-6; a possible D gene is TRBD1 (6 bases). The length of the CDR3 is 17 residues. The V gene lost 1 base and the J gene lost 4 bases, with 14 bases spanning the gap. Looked up from germline, CDR1 is MGHDK and CDR2 is SYGVNS. The CDR3 reads CASSESQGLGGANVLTF. The DNA of the CDR3 is TGTGCCAGCAGTGAATCACAGGGTTTGGGGGGGGCCAACGTCCTGACTTTC. Looking up the rest from reference TRBV25-1 and TRBJ2-6 gives the full variable domain: EADIYQTPRYLVIGTGKKITLECSQTMGHDKMYWYQQDPGMELHLIHYSYGVNSTEKGDLSSESTVSRIRTEHFPLTLESARPSHTSQYLCASSESQGLGGANVLTFGAGSRLTVL.

The chain is built from TRBV28 and TRBJ2-7, with D perhaps matching TRBD1 (5 bases). CDR3 length: 11 residues. Germline lookup yields CDR1 MDHEN and CDR2 SYDVKM. V was pared by 2 bases and J by 10 bases, with 9 bases between. CDR3 region: CASSLSGAQYF. CDR3 nucleotide sequence: TGTGCCAGCAGTTTAAGTGGGGCCCAGTACTTC. Using reference TRBV28 and TRBJ2-7 for the parts outside the CDR3, the full variable domain is DVKVTQSSRYLVKRTGEKVFLECVQDMDHENMFWYRQDPGLGLRLIYFSYDVKMKEKGDIPEGYSVSREKKERFSLILESASTNQTSMYLCASSLSGAQYFGPGTRLTVT.